Shown below are 5 T cell receptor beta chains from a single sample sequenced in a study of beta chain features in type 1 diabetes. Whole-study findings and limits: Researchers report that Type 1 diabetes patients had moderately but significantly shorter TCRB CDR3s across all four CD4+ subsets.

Reverse transcription of all isolated RNA meant that expressed TCRB transcripts were sequenced. Measured with immunoSEQ multiplex PCR; TCRdb has only the in-frame clones, and not every one. The table lists some 250,000 clones, roughly 11% of them singletons. No antigen is known for these receptors. Sequences were obtained from naive CD4+ T cells from blood. The receptors shown here come from a young man with type 1 diabetes.

The genes are TRBV23-1 and TRBJ2-7, with TRBD1 matching 8 bases. TRBV23-1 is annotated as an ORF whose role is uncertain. J gave up 3 bases and V 3 bases, and 4 bases lay outside the gene matches. The CDR3 has 14 amino acids. The CDR3 spells CASSHQGANYEQYF. CDR3 bases: TGCGCCAGCAGTCACCAGGGGGCGAACTACGAGCAGTACTTC.

The V and J genes are TRBV7-3 and TRBJ2-1, with TRBD2 matching 11 bases. Per germline, CDR1 SGHTA and CDR2 FQGTGA. V gave up 5 bases and J gave up 9 bases; unmatched junction bases: 3. The CDR3 consists of 13 residues. This CDR3 reads CASSVTSGTEQFF. In DNA, the CDR3 is TGTGCCAGCAGCGTGACTAGCGGGACTGAGCAGTTCTTC.

In this sample, this clone turned up a few times. The V call is TRBV18, the J call TRBJ2-7; 7 nucleotides match TRBD2. CDR3 size: 14 residues. V shed 6 bases, J shed 1 base, and the junction held 6 bases outside the gene matches. Per the germline V gene, CDR1 is KGHSH and CDR2 is LQKENI. CDR3 residues: CASSPGAGSYEQYF. DNA of the CDR3: TGTGCCAGCTCGCCCGGAGCGGGGTCCTACGAGCAGTACTTC.

The chain combines TRBV10-3 with TRBJ2-7; 9 bases line up with TRBD1. The CDR3 is 14 residues long. Germline V gives CDR1 ENHRY, CDR2 SYGVKD. V was pared by 8 bases and J by 3 bases, with 8 bases of the junction left unmatched. The CDR3 protein is CAISTGTGIYEQYF. As DNA, the CDR3 is TGTGCCATCTCTACTGGGACAGGGATCTACGAGCAGTACTTC.

The rearrangement joins TRBV10-3 to TRBJ2-7, with 7 bases fitting TRBD1. The V segment lost 8 bases and the J segment 4 bases; nucleotides outside the gene matches: 8. The CDR3 covers 13 residues. Germline CDR1 reads ENHRY; CDR2 reads SYGVKD. CDR3 residues: CAIGLGQTYEQYF. In nucleotides, the CDR3 is TGTGCCATCGGCCTGGGACAGACATACGAGCAGTACTTC.